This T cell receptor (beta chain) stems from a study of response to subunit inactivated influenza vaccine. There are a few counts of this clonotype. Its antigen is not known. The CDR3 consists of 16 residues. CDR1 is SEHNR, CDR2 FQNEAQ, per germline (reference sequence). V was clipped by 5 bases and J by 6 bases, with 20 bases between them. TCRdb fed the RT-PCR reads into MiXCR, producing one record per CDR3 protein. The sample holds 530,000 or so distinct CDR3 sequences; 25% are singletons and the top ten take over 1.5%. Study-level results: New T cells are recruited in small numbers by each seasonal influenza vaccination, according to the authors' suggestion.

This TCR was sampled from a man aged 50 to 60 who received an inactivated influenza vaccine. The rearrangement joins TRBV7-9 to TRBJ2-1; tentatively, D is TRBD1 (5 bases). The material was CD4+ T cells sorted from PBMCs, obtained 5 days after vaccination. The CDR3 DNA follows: TGTGCCAGCAGCCCAACTGGGGTAAGGGGCCGCAATGAGCAGTTCTTC. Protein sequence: CASSPTGVRGRNEQFF.